This is a list of T cell receptor beta chains from one sample in a study of cytomegalovirus exposure and HLA in healthy donors. Sequencing was performed with immunoSEQ multiplex PCR; in TCRdb, only in-frame clones are kept and a portion is missing. Among about 100,000 clones listed, 80% to 85% were seen once. The sequenced sample consisted of PBMCs. These receptors were taken from a woman aged 65 to 85 in good health and CMV-seropositive. Both conserved end residues are part of each CDR3. The D gene is left open where the match is weak. Expanded clones are given a class, and other clones once, few, many or no size at all.

V gene: TRBV7-8; J gene: TRBJ2-7; clone size: NA; D gene: TRBD2; CDR3 DNA: TGTGCCAGCACCCATCGCGGGGTAGCGGGAGGGAATTCCCTCTACGAGCAGTACTTC; CDR3 protein: CASTHRGVAGGNSLYEQYF
V gene: TRBV29-1; J gene: TRBJ1-2; clone size: NA; D gene: NA; CDR3 DNA: TGCAGCGTCCGGGGATCCTATGGCTACACCTTC; CDR3 protein: CSVRGSYGYTF
V gene: TRBV25-1; J gene: TRBJ1-2; clone size: NA; D gene: TRBD1; CDR3 DNA: TGTGCCAGCAGTCCTACCGGGACAGGTATAGGCGGCTACACCTTC; CDR3 protein: CASSPTGTGIGGYTF
V gene: TRBV5-3; J gene: TRBJ1-4; clone size: NA; D gene: NA; CDR3 DNA: TGTGCCCCCTTGAGTCTGTTTTTT; CDR3 protein: CAPLSLFF
V gene: TRBV9; J gene: TRBJ1-2; clone size: NA; D gene: NA; CDR3 DNA: TGTGCCAGCAGCGGTGGGGGGGTCGGGGGCTACACCTTC; CDR3 protein: CASSGGGVGGYTF
V gene: TRBV25-1; J gene: TRBJ2-3; clone size: NA; D gene: NA; CDR3 DNA: TGTGCCAGCTCCGCGGGCGGGAAGGGGAGCACAGATACGCAGTATTTT; CDR3 protein: CASSAGGKGSTDTQYF
V gene: TRBV10-3; J gene: TRBJ2-7; clone size: NA; D gene: TRBD2; CDR3 DNA: TGTGCCATCAGTCCTAGCGGGACTTTCTACGAGCAGTACTTC; CDR3 protein: CAISPSGTFYEQYF
V gene: TRBV7-9; J gene: TRBJ2-5; clone size: NA; D gene: TRBD1; CDR3 DNA: TGTGCCAGCTTGAAACCAGGGGGCGTACAAGAGACCCAGTACTTC; CDR3 protein: CASLKPGGVQETQYF
V gene: TRBV5-8; J gene: TRBJ1-1; clone size: few; D gene: TRBD1; CDR3 DNA: TGTGCCAGCAGCAGCCCCAAGACAGGGTACACTGAAGCTTTCTTT; CDR3 protein: CASSSPKTGYTEAFF
V gene: TRBV4-3; J gene: TRBJ2-2; clone size: NA; D gene: NA; CDR3 DNA: TGCGCCAGCAGCCAATTAGCACAGAACACCGGGGAGCTGTTTTTT; CDR3 protein: CASSQLAQNTGELFF
V gene: TRBV6-5; J gene: TRBJ1-2; clone size: NA; D gene: NA; CDR3 DNA: TGTGCCAGCAGCCCCGGGACGGGAGGCTATGGCTACACCTTC; CDR3 protein: CASSPGTGGYGYTF
V gene: TRBV11-3; J gene: TRBJ2-1; clone size: NA; D gene: TRBD1; CDR3 DNA: TGTGCCAGCAGCTTACCGGGACAGGGGGCTACAACTGAGCAGTTCTTC; CDR3 protein: CASSLPGQGATTEQFF
V gene: TRBV19; J gene: TRBJ1-2; clone size: once; D gene: NA; CDR3 DNA: TGTGCCAGTAGTATACTGGGAGACACCTCTAACTATGGCTACACCTTC; CDR3 protein: CASSILGDTSNYGYTF
V gene: TRBV25-1; J gene: TRBJ1-1; clone size: NA; D gene: TRBD1; CDR3 DNA: TGTGCCAGCAGTGACCGGACAGGGGGCGAGAACACTGAAGCTTTCTTT; CDR3 protein: CASSDRTGGENTEAFF
V gene: TRBV19; J gene: TRBJ2-1; clone size: NA; D gene: TRBD2; CDR3 DNA: TGTGCCAGTAGCCTCGGACTAGCGGGAGTTTCTGAGCAGTTCTTC; CDR3 protein: CASSLGLAGVSEQFF
V gene: TRBV7-2; J gene: TRBJ2-5; clone size: NA; D gene: NA; CDR3 DNA: TGTGCCAGCACCCAGGGAGAGACCCAGTACTTC; CDR3 protein: CASTQGETQYF
V gene: TRBV9; J gene: TRBJ1-1; clone size: NA; D gene: TRBD1; CDR3 DNA: TGTGCCAGCAGAGGAACAGGGGGAGTCACTGAAGCTTTCTTT; CDR3 protein: CASRGTGGVTEAFF
V gene: TRBV28; J gene: TRBJ2-3; clone size: NA; D gene: TRBD2; CDR3 DNA: TGTGCCAGCAGCCCCGGGGGGTCCAGTACGCAGTATTTT; CDR3 protein: CASSPGGSSTQYF
V gene: TRBV7-9; J gene: TRBJ2-1; clone size: NA; D gene: NA; CDR3 DNA: TGTTCCAGCAGCCAGACTGACGCGGAGCAGTTCTTC; CDR3 protein: CSSSQTDAEQFF
V gene: TRBV7-2; J gene: TRBJ1-2; clone size: NA; D gene: TRBD1; CDR3 DNA: TGTGCCAGCAGCCGACAGGGTCCCCTCTATGGCTACACCTTC; CDR3 protein: CASSRQGPLYGYTF
V gene: TRBV11-3; J gene: TRBJ2-1; clone size: NA; D gene: NA; CDR3 DNA: TGTGCCAGCAGCTTCCAAGGAGTCTCCTACAATGAGCAGTTCTTC; CDR3 protein: CASSFQGVSYNEQFF
V gene: TRBV5-1; J gene: TRBJ1-2; clone size: NA; D gene: TRBD1; CDR3 DNA: TGCGCCAGCAGCCCGGGGACAGCTCGGGGCTACACCTTC; CDR3 protein: CASSPGTARGYTF
V gene: TRBV28; J gene: TRBJ2-6; clone size: NA; D gene: NA; CDR3 DNA: TGTGCCAGCACCTCCTTGAGGACTGGGGCCAACGTCCTGACTTTC; CDR3 protein: CASTSLRTGANVLTF